This T cell receptor beta chain is from a study of response to subunit inactivated influenza vaccine listed by TCRdb under 2018. As for the study more broadly: The study used deep quantitative T cell receptor repertoire profiling to track responses to a trivalent subunit inactivated influenza vaccine.

Trimmed from V: 6 bases; trimmed from J: 9 bases; junction bases lacking a gene match: 12. For CDR1 and CDR2, the germline V gene (reference sequence) lists DFQATT and SNEGSKA. From its cysteine to its phenylalanine, the CDR3 spans 14 amino acids. Only CDR3 DNA remains: 42 bases, in frame from the first base. This clonotype was counted only a few times. Its binding antigen is unknown. No base quality information exists; no much larger clone differs at one position. Libraries were constructed by RT-PCR. TCRdb shows the sequencer as Illumina HiSeq 2500. TCRdb's own reprocessing of the public reads used fastp at Q25 and MiXCR and kept productive beta chains. CDR3 protein duplicates are merged, each entry listing the most common genes and DNA. The sample includes about 610,000 distinct CDR3 sequences, with 13% to 15% observed a single time. The top ten constitute 8.5% to 14% of the sample. On the study overall, not on this receptor specifically: The authors suggested that each seasonal influenza vaccination may recruit only a limited number of new T cells.

This sequence originates from a man in his forties or fifties who received an inactivated influenza vaccine. Donor details come from another sample of the same person, matched by shared clones. The chain is encoded by TRBV20-1 joined to TRBJ2-1, with 9 junctional bases fitting TRBD2. The sample was PBMCs from blood, taken 11 to 12 days after vaccination. Here the CDR3 is given as CSARNSGSGGEQFF. The nucleotides are TGCAGTGCCAGAAATAGCGGGAGCGGCGGTGAGCAGTTCTTC.